The next 21 T cell receptor beta chains were all read from a single sample in a study of blood T cell repertoires in COVID-19. Using immunoSEQ multiplex PCR, the repertoire was profiled, and TCRdb retains in-frame clones only, with some absent. This sample has 45,000 or so clones, with roughly 80% found just once. The sequenced sample was peripheral blood. Receptor source: a man between 65 and 85 years old with acute or convalescent COVID-19.

The rearrangement joins TRBV9 to TRBJ1-1, with D perhaps matching TRBD1 (5 bases). The CDR3 runs to 17 residues. V shed 4 bases and J shed 2 bases, with 21 bases lying between them. The germline V gene has CDR1 SGDLS and CDR2 YYNGEE. This CDR3 reads CASSPIVGQGSNTEAFF. CDR3 coding DNA: TGTGCCAGCAGCCCCATTGTAGGGCAGGGATCAAACACTGAAGCTTTCTTT. Full variable domain (rest looked up from reference TRBV9 and TRBJ1-1): DSGVTQTPKHLITATGQRVTLRCSPRSGDLSVYWYQQSLDQGLQFLIQYYNGEERAKGNILERFSAQQFPDLHSELNLSSLELGDSALYFCASSPIVGQGSNTEAFFGQGTRLTVV.

Only one count was recorded for this clone. This chain links TRBV6-2 or TRBV6-3 with TRBJ1-2; TRBD1 is a possible D gene (6 bases). The V gene lost 5 bases and the J gene lost 3 bases, with 16 bases spanning the gap. Germline values: CDR1 MNHEY, CDR2 SVGEGT. This CDR3 region has 15 residues. CDR3 amino acids: CASSPGQSMDYGYTF. The CDR3 bases are TGTGCCAGCAGTCCCGGACAGTCAATGGACTATGGCTACACCTTC.

This chain joins TRBV14 and TRBJ2-2, with D tentatively TRBD2 (5 bases). Germline V gene lookup returns CDR1 SGHDN and CDR2 FVKESK. Trimming left V 0 bases short and J 1 base short, with 12 bases between. The CDR3 loop spans 17 amino acids. CDR3 in DNA: TGTGCCAGCAGCCAAGATGAGGGAGCGCGGAACACCGGGGAGCTGTTTTTT. As protein: CASSQDEGARNTGELFF. Full variable domain (rest looked up from reference TRBV14 and TRBJ2-2): EAGVTQFPSHSVIEKGQTVTLRCDPISGHDNLYWYRRVMGKEIKFLLHFVKESKQDESGMPNNRFLAERTGGTYSTLKVQPAELEDSGVYFCASSQDEGARNTGELFFGEGSRLTVL.

The chain joins TRBV6-6 to TRBJ2-7; 8 positions agree with TRBD1. CDR1 MNHNY and CDR2 SVGAGI come from the germline V gene (reference sequence). The length of the CDR3 is 15 residues. The J segment lost 4 bases and the V segment lost 6 bases, leaving 11 bases of the junction unmatched. In DNA, the CDR3 is TGTGCCAGCAGCTACATGGACAGGGTCGGATACGAGCAGTACTTC. Translated, it gives CASSYMDRVGYEQYF.

The chain employs TRBV7-2 and TRBJ2-7; 7 positions agree with TRBD2. This CDR3 contains 15 residues. V was pared by 0 bases and J by 2 bases, with 4 bases of the junction left unmatched. Per the germline V gene, CDR1 is SGHTA and CDR2 is FQGNSA. Written as DNA, the CDR3 is TGTGCCAGCAGCTTAGCGGCGGGGGAGACCTACGAGCAGTACTTC. Its translation: CASSLAAGETYEQYF.

Only a few counts were recorded for this clone. The J gene is TRBJ2-7, the V gene TRBV15, with no clear D. This CDR3 comprises 13 residues. Germline V gene data show CDR1 as LNHNV and CDR2 as YYDKDF (reference sequence). The ends were cut back, 4 bases at V and 3 bases at J, with 10 bases in the middle. The CDR3 DNA reads TGTGCCACCAGCAAGCAGGTGCGCTACGAGCAGTACTTC. Translated: CATSKQVRYEQYF. The full variable domain, in which reference TRBV15 and TRBJ2-7 provide the parts outside the CDR3, is DAMVIQNPRYQVTQFGKPVTLSCSQTLNHNVMYWYQQKSSQAPKLLFHYYDKDFNNEADTPDNFQSRRPNTSFCFLDIRSPGLGDTAMYLCATSKQVRYEQYFGPGTRLTVT.

V gene TRBV5-8 combines with J gene TRBJ1-1, with D unresolved. The germline CDR1 and CDR2 sequences are SGHTS and YDEGEE. The V end was cut by 8 bases, the J end by 3 bases, with 11 bases between. The CDR3 is 12 amino acids. For the CDR3, the DNA is TGTGCCAGTTCCCGCGTCTACACTGAAGCTTTCTTT. Protein product: CASSRVYTEAFF.

A single count supports this clone. For the CDR3, the DNA is TGTGCCAGCAGGAACAGGGGAGCGGTAAATCAGCCCCAGCATTTT. Residues: CASRNRGAVNQPQHF. The gene calls are TRBV28 and TRBJ1-5, with 7 nucleotides matching TRBD1. This CDR3 region has 15 residues. The ends lost 6 bases at V and 4 bases at J; junction bases unmatched: 9. Germline V CDR1 and CDR2: MDHEN, SYDVKM.

V and J are TRBV19 and TRBJ1-2, with 7 bases lining up with TRBD1. Germline V gene sequence: CDR1 LNHDA, CDR2 SQIVND (reference sequence). The CDR3 has 15 residues. V lost 3 bases to trimming and J lost 2 bases; unmatched junction nucleotides: 6. The CDR3 sequence: CASSIGSRGNYGYTF. The CDR3 bases are TGTGCCAGTAGTATTGGGTCCAGGGGGAACTATGGCTACACCTTC.

The chain combines TRBV4-3 with TRBJ2-5, with no clear D. The CDR3 is made up of 13 amino acids. Germline assignment: CDR1 LGHNA and CDR2 YSLEER. V lost 0 bases to trimming and J lost 7 bases, with 9 bases between them. This CDR3 reads CASSQDVSGTQYF. The CDR3 DNA is TGCGCCAGCAGCCAAGATGTATCGGGGACCCAGTACTTC.

This chain joins TRBV6-5 and TRBJ1-3; 9 bases fit TRBD1. CDR3 length: 15 amino acids. V shed 1 base and J 3 bases; nucleotides not matched to a gene: 1. Germline V gene sequence: CDR1 MNHEY, CDR2 SVGAGI. The CDR3 coding sequence is TGTGCCAGCAGTTACTGGGGACAGGGTGGAAACACCATATATTTT. Translation: CASSYWGQGGNTIYF.

The chain has TRBV6-2 or TRBV6-3 and TRBJ1-1; 7 nucleotides match TRBD1. J was trimmed by 8 bases and V by 2 bases; bases with no gene match: 8. CDR1 is MNHEY, CDR2 SVGEGT, per germline. The CDR3 extends over 14 amino acids. CDR3 protein: CASSYPRQGREAFF. The CDR3 region has the DNA TGTGCCAGCAGTTACCCCCGACAGGGTCGGGAAGCTTTCTTT.

J is TRBJ2-5 and V is TRBV19; 11 bases fit TRBD1. The germline CDR1 and CDR2 sequences are LNHDA and SQIVND (reference sequence). This CDR3 comprises 15 residues. After removal of 4 bases from V and 4 bases from J, the junction contained 5 bases not matched to a gene. The CDR3 is CASSRAGTGGETQYF. In nucleotides, the CDR3 is TGTGCCAGTAGTAGGGCCGGGACAGGGGGAGAGACCCAGTACTTC.

V usage is TRBV27 and J usage is TRBJ2-3; TRBD2 matches at 10 bases. From germline, CDR1 is MNHEY and CDR2 SMNVEV (reference sequence). Germline trimming cut 3 bases from V and 2 bases from J; bases unmatched to any gene: 8. The CDR3 sequence is 17 residues long. This chain's CDR3 is CASSFGALAGFTDTQYF. The CDR3 DNA reads as TGTGCCAGCAGTTTCGGCGCACTAGCGGGGTTCACAGATACGCAGTATTTT.

This clone was counted only a few times. The CDR3 sequence is CASSLESSSGNTIYF. Written as DNA, the CDR3 is TGTGCCAGCAGCTTAGAATCTAGCTCTGGAAACACCATATATTTT. V is TRBV7-2 and J is TRBJ1-3; D is undetermined. Deletions cut 1 base from V and 0 bases from J, with 7 bases between. Germline lookup yields CDR1 SGHTA and CDR2 FQGNSA. This CDR3 spans 15 amino acids. Looking up the rest from reference TRBV7-2 and TRBJ1-3 gives the full variable domain: GAGVSQSPSNKVTEKGKDVELRCDPISGHTALYWYRQSLGQGLEFLIYFQGNSAPDKSGLPSDRFSAERTGGSVSTLTIQRTQQEDSAVYLCASSLESSSGNTIYFGEGSWLTVV.

The chain carries TRBV6-5 and TRBJ2-5; D is ambiguous. The ends were cut back, 5 bases at V and 2 bases at J, with 9 bases in the middle. The germline gives CDR1 MNHEY, CDR2 SVGAGI. This CDR3 spans 13 amino acids. Written as DNA, the CDR3 is TGTGCCAGCAGTCACAGCCTACAAGAGACCCAGTACTTC. This translates into CASSHSLQETQYF.

In DNA, the CDR3 is TGTGCCAGCAGCTCAGGGCGTACTGAAGCTTTCTTT. It codes for CASSSGRTEAFF. The rearrangement uses TRBV7-9 and TRBJ1-1, with D perhaps TRBD1 (5 bases). With 4 bases removed from V and 5 bases from J, the gap between germline ends came to 8 bases. CDR3 size: 12 residues. The V gene's germline CDR1 is SEHNR and CDR2 FQNEAQ (reference sequence).

This chain joins TRBV4-2 and TRBJ2-3; D may be TRBD2 (6 bases). CDR1 and CDR2 (germline): LGHNA, YNFKEQ. The CDR3 runs 15 residues. V was shortened by 4 bases and J by 2 bases, with 13 bases between the two germline ends. This chain's CDR3 is CASSPRDSDTDTQYF. CDR3 sequence (DNA): TGTGCCAGCAGCCCCCGGGACTCCGACACAGATACGCAGTATTTT.

The chain employs TRBV5-5 and TRBJ2-7; 8 bases agree with TRBD1. Trimming at V came to 0 bases and at J to 0 bases, leaving 5 bases not matched to a gene. Germline CDR1 and CDR2: SGHKS and YYEKEE (reference sequence). The CDR3 contains 16 residues. For the CDR3, the DNA is TGTGCCAGCAGCTTGGACCCGGGACAGGTCTCCTACGAGCAGTACTTC. Translating gives CASSLDPGQVSYEQYF.

This chain links TRBV20-1 with TRBJ1-2; D unresolved. CDR1 and CDR2 from the germline V gene are DFQATT and SNEGSKA (reference sequence). V was clipped by 2 bases and J by 6 bases, with 7 bases between them. This CDR3 is 11 amino acids long. CDR3 in amino acids: CSARQRHGYTF. The CDR3, as DNA: TGCAGTGCTAGACAGAGGCATGGCTACACCTTC.

V usage is TRBV7-9 and J usage is TRBJ1-2; D gene unclear. Between the trimmed V and J ends, which lost 5 bases and 3 bases, there was a span of 13 bases. Looked up from germline, CDR1 is SEHNR and CDR2 is FQNEAQ (reference sequence). The CDR3 sequence is 14 residues long. The DNA of the CDR3 is TGTGCCAGCAGCGGCAGGTCAGCAGACTATGGCTACACCTTC. It is translated as CASSGRSADYGYTF.